This T cell receptor beta chain was recovered during a study of T-cell memory formation after mild COVID-19. Looking at the study overall: Among the donors, TCR clusters were largely specific to each donor.

Study-level points and caveats: A subset of responding clones appeared in pre-infection memory, suggesting cross-reactive memory joined. Clones shrinking from day 15 to 85 showed even CD4/CD8 mixes; later expanders tilted CD4+.

CDR1 and CDR2 from the germline V gene are SGHTA and FQGTGA. V gave up 5 bases and J gave up 0 bases, with 13 bases separating them. This CDR3 contains 16 residues. The TCR alpha and TCR beta cDNA libraries, bearing sample barcodes and UMIs, were generated by 5'RACE using constant-segment primers. TCRdb itself ran the 5' RACE reads through MiXCR, one entry per CDR3 protein. Of fewer than 550,000 distinct CDR3 sequences in the sample, approximately 20% were seen once. As to this clonotype: Its antigen remains unidentified.

Sample: PBMCs or a T cell subset sorted from them (not recorded which). The V gene is TRBV7-3, the J gene TRBJ2-2; tentatively, D is TRBD1 (6 bases). This sequence was found in an adult woman who had mild COVID-19 (a few samples of this study predate the infection). Cell type and time point are not known. The DNA of the CDR3 is TGTGCCAGCAGCCCGCAGGGGCCTACGAACACCGGGGAGCTGTTTTTT. Protein product: CASSPQGPTNTGELFF.